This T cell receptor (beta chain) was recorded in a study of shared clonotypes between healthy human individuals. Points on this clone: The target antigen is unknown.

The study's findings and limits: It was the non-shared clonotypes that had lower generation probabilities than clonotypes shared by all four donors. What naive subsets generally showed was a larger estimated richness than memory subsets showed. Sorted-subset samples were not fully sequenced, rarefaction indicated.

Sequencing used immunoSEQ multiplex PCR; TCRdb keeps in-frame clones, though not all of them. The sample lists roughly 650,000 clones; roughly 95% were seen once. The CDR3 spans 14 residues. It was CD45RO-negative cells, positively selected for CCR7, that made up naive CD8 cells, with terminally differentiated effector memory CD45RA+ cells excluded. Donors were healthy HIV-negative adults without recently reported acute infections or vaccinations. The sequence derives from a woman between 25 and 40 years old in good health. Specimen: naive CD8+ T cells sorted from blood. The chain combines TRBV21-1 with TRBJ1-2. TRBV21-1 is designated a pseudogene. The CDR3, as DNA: TGTGCCAGCAGCAAAGCGCTGGGTCTCTTTGGCTACACCTTC. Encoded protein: CASSKALGLFGYTF.